The T cell receptor (beta chain) described here comes from a study of shared clonotypes between healthy human individuals. DNA at approximately 200 ng, 25,000 to 30,000 T cell genomes, went into sorted-subset replicate PCRs. Using immunoSEQ multiplex PCR, the repertoire was profiled, and TCRdb retains in-frame clones only, with some absent. Among some 2.3 million clones, more than 80% were seen once, and the ten largest hold 0.39%. The germline V gene has CDR1 SGHNT and CDR2 YENEEA. Trimming stripped 1 base from V and 10 bases from J, with 8 bases between. The CDR3 contains 12 residues. The sample comprised naive CD4+ T cells from PBMCs. Subset: CD45RA+ positively selected. The V gene is TRBV11-3, the J gene TRBJ2-1; D may be TRBD2 (5 bases). The sequence was collected from a man between 18 and 29 years old in good health. Some clones in this sample may be carry-over from other donors' samples. The CDR3 DNA sequence: TGTGCCAGCAGCTTAGTGACGGGGGAGCAGTTCTTC. Protein sequence: CASSLVTGEQFF.